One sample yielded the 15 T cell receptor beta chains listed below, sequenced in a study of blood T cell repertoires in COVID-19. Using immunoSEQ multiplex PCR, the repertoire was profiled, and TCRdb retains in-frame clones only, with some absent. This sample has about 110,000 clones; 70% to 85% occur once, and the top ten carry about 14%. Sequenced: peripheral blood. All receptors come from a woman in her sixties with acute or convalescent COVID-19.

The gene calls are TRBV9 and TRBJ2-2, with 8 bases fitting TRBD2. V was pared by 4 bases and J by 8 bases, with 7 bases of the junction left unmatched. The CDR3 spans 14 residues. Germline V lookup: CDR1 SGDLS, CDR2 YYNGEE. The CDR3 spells CASSPRGGWGELFF. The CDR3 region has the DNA TGTGCCAGCAGCCCCCGGGGGGGCTGGGGGGAGCTGTTTTTT.

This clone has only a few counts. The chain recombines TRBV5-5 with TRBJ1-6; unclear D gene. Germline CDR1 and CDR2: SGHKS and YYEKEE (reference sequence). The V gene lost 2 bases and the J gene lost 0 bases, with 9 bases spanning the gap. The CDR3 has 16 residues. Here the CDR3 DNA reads TGTGCCAGCAGCTTAGCGGGGAGCTCCTATAATTCACCCCTCCACTTT. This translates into CASSLAGSSYNSPLHF.

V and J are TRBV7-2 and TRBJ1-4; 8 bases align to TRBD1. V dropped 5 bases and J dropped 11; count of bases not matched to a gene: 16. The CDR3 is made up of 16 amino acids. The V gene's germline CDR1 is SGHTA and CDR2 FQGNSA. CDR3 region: CASSTTTGASVRKLFF. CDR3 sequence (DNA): TGTGCCAGCAGCACTACGACAGGGGCCTCCGTCCGTAAACTGTTTTTT. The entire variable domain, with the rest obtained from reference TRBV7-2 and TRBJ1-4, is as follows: GAGVSQSPSNKVTEKGKDVELRCDPISGHTALYWYRQSLGQGLEFLIYFQGNSAPDKSGLPSDRFSAERTGGSVSTLTIQRTQQEDSAVYLCASSTTTGASVRKLFFGSGTQLSVL.

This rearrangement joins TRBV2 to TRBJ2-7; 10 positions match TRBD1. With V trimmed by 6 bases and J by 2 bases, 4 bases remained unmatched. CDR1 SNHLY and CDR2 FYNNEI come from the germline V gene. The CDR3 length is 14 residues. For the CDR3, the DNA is TGTGCCAGCAGGGGGACAGGGGAGACCTACGAGCAGTACTTC. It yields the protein CASRGTGETYEQYF.

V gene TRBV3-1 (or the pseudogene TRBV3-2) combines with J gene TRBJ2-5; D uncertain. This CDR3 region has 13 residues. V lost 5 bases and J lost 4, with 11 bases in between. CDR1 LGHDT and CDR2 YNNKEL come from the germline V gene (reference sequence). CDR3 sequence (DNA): TGTGCCAGCAGCGAGAGTGGGCTAGAGACCCAGTACTTC. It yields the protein CASSESGLETQYF.

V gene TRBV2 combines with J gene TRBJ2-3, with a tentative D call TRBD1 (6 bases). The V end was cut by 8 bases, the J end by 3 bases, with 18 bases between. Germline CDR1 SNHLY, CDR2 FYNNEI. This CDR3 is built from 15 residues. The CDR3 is CASQDRRSLTDTQYF. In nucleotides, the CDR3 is TGTGCCAGCCAAGACAGGAGATCTTTGACAGATACGCAGTATTTT.

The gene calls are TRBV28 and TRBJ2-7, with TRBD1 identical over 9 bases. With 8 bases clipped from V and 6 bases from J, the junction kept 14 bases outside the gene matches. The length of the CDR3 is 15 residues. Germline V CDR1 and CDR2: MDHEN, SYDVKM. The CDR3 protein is CASPPEDRGYSEQYF. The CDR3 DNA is TGTGCCAGCCCTCCGGAGGACAGGGGATACAGCGAGCAGTACTTC.

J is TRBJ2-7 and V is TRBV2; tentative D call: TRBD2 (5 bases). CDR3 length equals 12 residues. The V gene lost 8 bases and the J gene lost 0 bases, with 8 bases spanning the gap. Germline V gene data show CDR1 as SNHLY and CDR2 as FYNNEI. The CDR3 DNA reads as TGTGCCAGCGAGGGATACTCCTACGAGCAGTACTTC. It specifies CASEGYSYEQYF.

CDR3 in amino acids: CASSIAGSETQYF. In DNA, the CDR3 is TGTGCCAGTAGTATAGCAGGGTCAGAGACCCAGTACTTC. V and J are TRBV19 and TRBJ2-5, with a weak D call TRBD1 (5 bases). Germline V gene lookup returns CDR1 LNHDA and CDR2 SQIVND (reference sequence). The CDR3 is 13 amino acids. Trimming took off 1 base at V and 4 bases at J, with 7 bases between the two ends.

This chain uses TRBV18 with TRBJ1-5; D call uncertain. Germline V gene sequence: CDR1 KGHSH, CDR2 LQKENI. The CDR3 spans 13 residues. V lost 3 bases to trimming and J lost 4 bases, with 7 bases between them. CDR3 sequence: CASSPTGNQPQHF. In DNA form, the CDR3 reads TGTGCCAGCTCACCGACGGGTAATCAGCCCCAGCATTTT. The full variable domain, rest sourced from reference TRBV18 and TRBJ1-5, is NAGVMQNPRHLVRRRGQEARLRCSPMKGHSHVYWYRQLPEEGLKFMVYLQKENIIDESGMPKERFSAEFPKEGPSILRIQQVVRGDSAAYFCASSPTGNQPQHFGDGTRLSIL.

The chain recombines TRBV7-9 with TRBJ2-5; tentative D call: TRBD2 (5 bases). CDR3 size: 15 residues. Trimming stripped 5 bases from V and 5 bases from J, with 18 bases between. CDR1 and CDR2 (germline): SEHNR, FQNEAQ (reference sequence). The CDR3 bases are TGTGCCAGCAGCCCCGGGGAGTTTATCCCCGAGACCCAGTACTTC. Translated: CASSPGEFIPETQYF. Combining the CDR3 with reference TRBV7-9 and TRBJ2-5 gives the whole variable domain DTGVSQNPRHKITKRGQNVTFRCDPISEHNRLYWYRQTLGQGPEFLTYFQNEAQLEKSRLLSDRFSAERPKGSFSTLEIQRTEQGDSAMYLCASSPGEFIPETQYFGPGTRLLVL.

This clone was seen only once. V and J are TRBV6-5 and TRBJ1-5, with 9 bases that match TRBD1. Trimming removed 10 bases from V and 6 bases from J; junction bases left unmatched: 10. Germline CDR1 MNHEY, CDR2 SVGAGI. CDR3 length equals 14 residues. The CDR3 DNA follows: TGTGCCACGGTCAGAGGGACAGGGCTTCAGCCCCAGCATTTT. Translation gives CATVRGTGLQPQHF.

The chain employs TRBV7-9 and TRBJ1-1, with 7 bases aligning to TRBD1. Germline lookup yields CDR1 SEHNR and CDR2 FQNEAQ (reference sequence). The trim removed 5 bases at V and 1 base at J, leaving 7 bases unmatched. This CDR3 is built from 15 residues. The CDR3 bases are TGTGCCAGCAGCAGCACCCGGACAGGGAACACTGAAGCTTTCTTT. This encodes CASSSTRTGNTEAFF.

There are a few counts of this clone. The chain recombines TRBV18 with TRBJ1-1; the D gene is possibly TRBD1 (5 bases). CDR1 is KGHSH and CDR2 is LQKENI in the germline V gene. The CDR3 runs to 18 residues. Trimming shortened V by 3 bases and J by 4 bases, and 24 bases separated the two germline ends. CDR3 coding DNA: TGTGCCAGCTCACCTATACAATTTCCCAGGGAGGTTAGCACTGAAGCTTTCTTT. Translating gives CASSPIQFPREVSTEAFF.

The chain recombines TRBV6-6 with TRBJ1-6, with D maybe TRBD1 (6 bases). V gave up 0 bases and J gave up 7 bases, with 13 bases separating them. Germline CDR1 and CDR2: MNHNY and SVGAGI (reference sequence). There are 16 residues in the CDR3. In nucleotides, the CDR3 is TGTGCCAGCAGTTACTCCCCAGGGGATGGCAATTCACCCCTCCACTTT. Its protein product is CASSYSPGDGNSPLHF.